This TCR beta chain was sequenced during a study of CD8+ T cells in alopecia areata. For the study at large: Treated patients swallowed 5 to 10 mg of oral tofacitinib twice daily.

The CDR3 extends over 14 amino acids. Germline assignment: CDR1 KGHSH and CDR2 LQKENI. J was trimmed by 7 bases and V by 2 bases; bases with no gene match: 3. Extracted RNA was reverse transcribed, and the resulting cDNA served as sequencing template. Only in-frame clones appear in the TCRdb table, and some are missing; sequencing was by immunoSEQ multiplex PCR. The sample contains 140,000 to 150,000 clones, about three fifths of which appear only once. The chain employs TRBV18 and TRBJ2-1; 9 positions match TRBD1. Sequences were derived from CD4+ T cells sorted from blood, sampled at week 0. The origin of this receptor is a human donor with alopecia areata. The CDR3 here is CASSPGTGRNEQFF. The CDR3 DNA is TGTGCCAGCTCACCAGGGACAGGGCGAAATGAGCAGTTCTTC.